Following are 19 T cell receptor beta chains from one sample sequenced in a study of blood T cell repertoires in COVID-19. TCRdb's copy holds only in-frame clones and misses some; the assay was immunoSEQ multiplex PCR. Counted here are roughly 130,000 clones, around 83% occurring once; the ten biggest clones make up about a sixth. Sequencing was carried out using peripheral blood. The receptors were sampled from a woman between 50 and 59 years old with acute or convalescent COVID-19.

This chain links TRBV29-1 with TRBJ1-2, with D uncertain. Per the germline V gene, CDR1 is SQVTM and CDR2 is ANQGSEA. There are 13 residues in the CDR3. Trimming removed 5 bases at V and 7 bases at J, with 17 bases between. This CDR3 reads CSVKTDLLGGYTF. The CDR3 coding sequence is TGCAGCGTTAAAACGGACTTACTAGGTGGCTACACCTTC.

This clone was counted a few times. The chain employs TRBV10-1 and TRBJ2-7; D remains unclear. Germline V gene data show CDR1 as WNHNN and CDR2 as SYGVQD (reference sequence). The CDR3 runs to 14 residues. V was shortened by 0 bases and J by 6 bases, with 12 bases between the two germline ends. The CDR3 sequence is CASSESIGISEQYF. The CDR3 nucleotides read TGCGCCAGCAGTGAGTCGATTGGCATCAGCGAGCAGTACTTC.

CDR3 nucleotide sequence: TGTGCCATCAGTGAGTCCTTGACAGGGGAAGCTTTCTTT. It encodes CAISESLTGEAFF. V gene TRBV10-3 combines with J gene TRBJ1-1; 7 nucleotides agree with TRBD1. CDR1 is ENHRY and CDR2 is SYGVKD in the germline V gene. With 0 bases clipped from V and 8 bases from J, the junction kept 3 bases outside the gene matches. This CDR3 has 13 amino acids.

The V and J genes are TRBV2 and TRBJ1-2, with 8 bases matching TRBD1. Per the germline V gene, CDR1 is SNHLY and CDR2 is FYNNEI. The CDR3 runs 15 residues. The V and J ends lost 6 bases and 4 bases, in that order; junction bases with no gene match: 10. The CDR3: CASRNSGQGSYGYTF. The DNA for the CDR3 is TGTGCCAGCAGGAACTCAGGACAGGGAAGCTATGGCTACACCTTC.

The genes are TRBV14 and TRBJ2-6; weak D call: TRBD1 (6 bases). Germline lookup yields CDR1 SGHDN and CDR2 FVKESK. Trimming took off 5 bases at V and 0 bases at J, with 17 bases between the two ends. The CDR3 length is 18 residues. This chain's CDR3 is CASSKNRASSSGANVLTF. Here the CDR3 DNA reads TGTGCCAGCAGCAAAAACAGGGCTTCTAGCTCTGGGGCCAACGTCCTGACTTTC.

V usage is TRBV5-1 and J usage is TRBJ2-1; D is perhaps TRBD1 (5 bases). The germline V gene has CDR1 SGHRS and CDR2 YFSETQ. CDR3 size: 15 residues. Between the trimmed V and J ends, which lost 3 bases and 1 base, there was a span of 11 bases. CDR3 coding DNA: TGCGCCAGCAGCTCCCCCTCAGGGTCCTACAATGAGCAGTTCTTC. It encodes CASSSPSGSYNEQFF.

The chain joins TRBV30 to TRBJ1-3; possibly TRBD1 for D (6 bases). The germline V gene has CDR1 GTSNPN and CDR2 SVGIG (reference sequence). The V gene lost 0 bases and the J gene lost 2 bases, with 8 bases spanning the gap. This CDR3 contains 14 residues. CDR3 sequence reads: CAWSVNRAGNTIYF. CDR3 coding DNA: TGTGCCTGGAGTGTAAACAGGGCTGGAAACACCATATATTTT.

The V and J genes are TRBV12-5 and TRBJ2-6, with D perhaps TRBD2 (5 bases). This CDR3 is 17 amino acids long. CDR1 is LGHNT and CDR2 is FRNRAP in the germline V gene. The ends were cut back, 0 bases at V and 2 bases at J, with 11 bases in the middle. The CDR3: CASGLVPGVPGANVLTF. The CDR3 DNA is TGTGCTAGTGGTTTGGTACCCGGGGTCCCTGGGGCCAACGTCCTGACTTTC.

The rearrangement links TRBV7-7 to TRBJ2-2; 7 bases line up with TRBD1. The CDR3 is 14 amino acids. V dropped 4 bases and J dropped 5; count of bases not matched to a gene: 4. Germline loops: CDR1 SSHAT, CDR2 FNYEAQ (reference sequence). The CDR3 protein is CASSSDRRTGELFF. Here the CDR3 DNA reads TGTGCCAGCAGCTCGGACAGGCGAACCGGGGAGCTGTTTTTT. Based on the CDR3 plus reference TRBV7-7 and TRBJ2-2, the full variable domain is GAGVSQSPRYKVTKRGQDVTLRCDPISSHATLYWYQQALGQGPEFLTYFNYEAQPDKSGLPSDRFSAERPEGSISTLTIQRTEQRDSAMYRCASSSDRRTGELFFGEGSRLTVL.

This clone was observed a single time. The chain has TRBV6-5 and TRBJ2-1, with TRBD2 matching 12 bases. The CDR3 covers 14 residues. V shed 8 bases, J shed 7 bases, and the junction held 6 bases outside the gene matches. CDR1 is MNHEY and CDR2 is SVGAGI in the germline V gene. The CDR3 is CASGASGGANEQFF. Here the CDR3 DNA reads TGTGCCAGCGGAGCTAGCGGGGGGGCTAATGAGCAGTTCTTC.

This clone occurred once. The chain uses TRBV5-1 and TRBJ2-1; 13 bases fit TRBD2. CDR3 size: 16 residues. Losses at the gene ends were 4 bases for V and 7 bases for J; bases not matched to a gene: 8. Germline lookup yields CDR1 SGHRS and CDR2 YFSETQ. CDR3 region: CASSVLLAGGRNEQFF. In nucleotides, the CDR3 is TGCGCCAGCAGCGTCCTACTAGCGGGGGGGAGGAATGAGCAGTTCTTC.

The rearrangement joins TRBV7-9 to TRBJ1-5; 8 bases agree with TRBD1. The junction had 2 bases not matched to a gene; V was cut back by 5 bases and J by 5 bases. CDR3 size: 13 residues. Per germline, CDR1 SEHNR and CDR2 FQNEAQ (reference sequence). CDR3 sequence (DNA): TGTGCCAGCAGCCAGGGGGCAGATCAGCCCCAGCATTTT. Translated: CASSQGADQPQHF.

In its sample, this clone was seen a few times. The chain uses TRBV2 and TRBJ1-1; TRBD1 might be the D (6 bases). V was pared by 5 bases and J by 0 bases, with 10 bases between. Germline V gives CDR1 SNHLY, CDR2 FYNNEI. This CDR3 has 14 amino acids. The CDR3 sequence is CASSSTGLNTEAFF. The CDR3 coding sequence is TGTGCCAGCAGTTCGACAGGACTGAACACTGAAGCTTTCTTT.

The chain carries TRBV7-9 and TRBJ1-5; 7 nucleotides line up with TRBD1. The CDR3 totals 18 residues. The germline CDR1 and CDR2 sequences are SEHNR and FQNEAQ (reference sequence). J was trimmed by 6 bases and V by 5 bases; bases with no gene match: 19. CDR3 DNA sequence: TGTGCCAGCAGCCCATCACGACAGGGAATAGGCGTCGGTCAGCCCCAGCATTTT. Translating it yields CASSPSRQGIGVGQPQHF.

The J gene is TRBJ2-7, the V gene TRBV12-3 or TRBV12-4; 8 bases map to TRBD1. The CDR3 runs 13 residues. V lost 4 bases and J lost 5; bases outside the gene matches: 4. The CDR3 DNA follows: TGTGCCAGCAGTTACGAGACAGGGGACGAGCAGTACTTC. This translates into CASSYETGDEQYF.

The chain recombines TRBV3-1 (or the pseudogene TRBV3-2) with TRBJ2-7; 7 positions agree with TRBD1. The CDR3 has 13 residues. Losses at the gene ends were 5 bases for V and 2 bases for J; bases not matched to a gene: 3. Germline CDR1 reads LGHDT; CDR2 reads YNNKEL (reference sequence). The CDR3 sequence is CASSSGQPYEQYF. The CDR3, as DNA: TGTGCCAGCAGCTCGGGACAGCCCTACGAGCAGTACTTC.

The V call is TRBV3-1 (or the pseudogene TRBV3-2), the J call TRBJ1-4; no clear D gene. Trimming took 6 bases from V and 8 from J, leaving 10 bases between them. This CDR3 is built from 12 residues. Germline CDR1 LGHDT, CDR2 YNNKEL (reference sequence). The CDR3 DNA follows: TGTGCCAGCAGTGCCTCTATCGAAAAACTGTTTTTT. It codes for CASSASIEKLFF.

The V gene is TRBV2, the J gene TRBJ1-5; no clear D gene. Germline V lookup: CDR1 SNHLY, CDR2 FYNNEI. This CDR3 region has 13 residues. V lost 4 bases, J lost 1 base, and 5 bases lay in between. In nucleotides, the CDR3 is TGTGCCAGCAGTGGAGGGAGCAATCAGCCCCAGCATTTT. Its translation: CASSGGSNQPQHF.

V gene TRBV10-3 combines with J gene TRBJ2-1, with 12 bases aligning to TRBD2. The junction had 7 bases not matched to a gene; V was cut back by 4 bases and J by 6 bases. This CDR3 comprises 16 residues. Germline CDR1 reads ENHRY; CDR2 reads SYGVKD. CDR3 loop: CAISASASGGANEQFF. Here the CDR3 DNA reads TGTGCCATCAGTGCCTCCGCTAGCGGGGGGGCCAATGAGCAGTTCTTC.